This TCR beta chain was observed in a study of blood T cell repertoires in COVID-19. Study in general: Acute-phase and convalescent COVID-19 samples originated in the United States, Italy and Spain.

Method: immunoSEQ multiplex PCR; TCRdb's copy keeps in-frame clones and lacks some. This table holds roughly 100,000 clones, 80% to 95% found once. The sample consisted of peripheral blood. The TCR was taken from a man aged 45 to 65 with active COVID-19.

Here the CDR3 reads CAISEPDRAAYNEQFF. CDR3 bases: TGTGCCATCAGTGAACCGGACAGGGCGGCCTACAATGAGCAGTTCTTC. J is TRBJ2-1 and V is TRBV10-3; 8 positions match TRBD1. J lost 2 bases, V lost 3 bases, and 6 bases had no gene match. The CDR3 contains 16 residues. CDR1 is ENHRY, CDR2 SYGVKD, per germline.